The 4 T cell receptor beta chains below all came from one sample that was sequenced in a study of cytomegalovirus exposure and HLA in healthy donors. PCR amplification relied on 60 Vbeta primers (plus 13 Jbeta primers). The table came from immunoSEQ multiplex PCR; TCRdb's copy has only in-frame clones and leaves some out. The sample carries under 130,000 clones, 50% to 70% recorded once. Sequencing was performed on PBMCs. The source is a man aged 30 to 39 in good health and CMV-seropositive.

The rearrangement uses TRBV4-1 and TRBJ2-1; D possibly corresponds to TRBD2 (5 bases). This CDR3 has 15 residues. Looked up from germline, CDR1 is MGHRA and CDR2 is YSYEKL. V was shortened by 1 base and J by 3 bases, with 10 bases between the two germline ends. CDR3 region: CASSQGGVSYNEQFF. CDR3 sequence (DNA): TGCGCCAGCAGCCAAGGGGGAGTCAGCTACAATGAGCAGTTCTTC.

This clone has more than one count but fewer than ten. The V and J genes are TRBV5-1 and TRBJ2-7, with 10 positions matching TRBD2. The CDR3 is 14 residues long. Unmatched junction bases numbered 6, after V lost 2 bases and J lost 7 bases. Germline CDR1 is SGHRS and CDR2 is YFSETQ. For the CDR3, the DNA is TGCGCCAGCAGCTTAGATAGCGGGGGGCTGGAGCAGTACTTC. Its protein is CASSLDSGGLEQYF.

The chain recombines TRBV2 with TRBJ1-3, with D possibly being TRBD1 (6 bases). The length of the CDR3 is 14 residues. CDR1 SNHLY and CDR2 FYNNEI come from the germline V gene. V was cut by 4 bases and J by 2 bases, with 9 bases left in between. CDR3 loop: CASSVSGAGNTIYF. In DNA form, the CDR3 reads TGTGCCAGCAGTGTATCAGGGGCTGGAAACACCATATATTTT.

The V and J genes are TRBV7-6 and TRBJ2-3; D perhaps matches TRBD2 (5 bases). V dropped 1 base and J dropped 1 base, with 12 bases sitting between them. CDR3 size: 16 residues. Germline V gives CDR1 SGHVS, CDR2 FNYEAQ. The CDR3 loop is CASSLGRAIGTDTQYF. The CDR3 DNA is TGTGCCAGCAGCTTAGGGCGGGCGATAGGCACAGATACGCAGTATTTT.